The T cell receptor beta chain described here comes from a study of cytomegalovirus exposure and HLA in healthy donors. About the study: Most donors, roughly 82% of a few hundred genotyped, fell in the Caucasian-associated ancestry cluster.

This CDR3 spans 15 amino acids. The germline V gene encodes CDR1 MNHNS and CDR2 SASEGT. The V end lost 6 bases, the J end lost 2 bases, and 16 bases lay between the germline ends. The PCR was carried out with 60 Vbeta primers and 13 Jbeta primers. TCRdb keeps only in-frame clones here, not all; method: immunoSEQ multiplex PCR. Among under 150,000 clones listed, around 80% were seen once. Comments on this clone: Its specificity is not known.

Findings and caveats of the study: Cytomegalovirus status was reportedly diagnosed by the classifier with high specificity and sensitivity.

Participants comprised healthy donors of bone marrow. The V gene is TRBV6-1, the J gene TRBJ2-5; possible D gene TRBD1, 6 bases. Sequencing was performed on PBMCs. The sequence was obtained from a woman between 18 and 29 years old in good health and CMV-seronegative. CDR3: CASRWGSRGQETQYF. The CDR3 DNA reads TGTGCCAGCAGGTGGGGTTCCAGGGGACAAGAGACCCAGTACTTC.